Listed here are 13 T cell receptor beta chains from one sample, sequenced in a study of neurological immune-mediated disorders. Each CDR3 protein is one row after TCRdb ran MiXCR on the 5' RACE reads. The data show 95,000 or so distinct CDR3 sequences, 3.5% seen once. Specimen: PBMCs. The receptor source for this set is a woman in her late teens or twenties with multiple sclerosis.

This clonotype was seen repeatedly, ten times or more. The chain uses TRBV18 and TRBJ2-5; no clear D. V was shortened by 0 bases and J by 1 base, with 6 bases between the two germline ends. The length of the CDR3 is 14 residues. Germline CDR1 KGHSH, CDR2 LQKENI. DNA of the CDR3: TGTGCCAGCTCACCACCGGCCCTCCAAGAGACCCAGTACTTC. It yields the protein CASSPPALQETQYF.

This clonotype was observed at least ten times. The V and J genes are TRBV4-1 and TRBJ2-1; 15 bases agree with TRBD2. The CDR3 has 18 amino acids. V lost 1 base to trimming and J lost 7 bases; unmatched junction nucleotides: 8. CDR1 and CDR2 from the germline V gene are MGHRA and YSYEKL. CDR3 nucleotide sequence: TGCGCCAGCAGCCAAGTCTTTGCTGGGACTAGCGGGAGGAATGAGCAGTTCTTC. The encoded protein is CASSQVFAGTSGRNEQFF.

This clonotype was seen many times. The rearrangement uses TRBV7-9 and TRBJ2-5; 7 positions agree with TRBD2. CDR3 length: 14 amino acids. Germline-derived CDR1 and CDR2 are SEHNR and FQNEAQ (reference sequence). Losses at the gene ends were 11 bases for V and 8 bases for J; bases not matched to a gene: 17. CDR3 in DNA: TGTGCCGCTGCCCCTAGCGGTGGGGGAAGTACCCAGTACTTC. Translated, it gives CAAAPSGGGSTQYF.

This clonotype showed up many times. V gene TRBV12-3 or TRBV12-4 combines with J gene TRBJ1-3, with D possibly TRBD1 on 5 matching bases. V shed 3 bases and J shed 2 bases, with 8 bases lying between them. This CDR3 region has 14 residues. The CDR3 bases are TGTGCCAGCAGTTTTTTAGGGGCTGGAAACACCATATATTTT. It is translated as CASSFLGAGNTIYF.

This clonotype showed up many times. The rearrangement joins TRBV7-2 to TRBJ2-7; the D call may be TRBD1 or TRBD2 (6 bases each). The V end was cut by 5 bases, the J end by 2 bases, with 16 bases between. The length of the CDR3 is 15 residues. Germline V CDR1 and CDR2: SGHTA, FQGNSA. As DNA, the CDR3 is TGTGCCAGCAGCCCGGGGGCAGTATGGGCCTACGAGCAGTACTTC. The encoded protein is CASSPGAVWAYEQYF.

This clonotype showed up many times. CDR3 DNA sequence: TGTGCCAGCAGCCAAGATCTTGACGGGGGGGCAGGTGAGCAGTTCTTC. It encodes CASSQDLDGGAGEQFF. The V and J genes are TRBV4-2 and TRBJ2-1; 8 nucleotides agree with TRBD2. Germline V gene lookup returns CDR1 LGHNA and CDR2 YNFKEQ. Unmatched junction bases numbered 10, after V lost 0 bases and J lost 9 bases. There are 16 residues in the CDR3.

This clonotype was observed a handful of times. This sequence joins TRBV18 and TRBJ1-5; D uncertain. The V end was cut by 3 bases, the J end by 2 bases, with 23 bases between. The CDR3 has 19 residues. Germline V CDR1 and CDR2: KGHSH, LQKENI. The CDR3 loop is CASSPFPPQLVEGNQPQHF. The CDR3 DNA sequence: TGTGCCAGCTCACCTTTTCCTCCCCAGTTGGTCGAGGGCAATCAGCCCCAGCATTTT.

This clonotype was recorded at least ten times. The rearrangement uses TRBV5-1 and TRBJ2-7, with 7 nucleotides matching TRBD1. This CDR3 has 16 residues. The germline gives CDR1 SGHRS, CDR2 YFSETQ. Trimming at V came to 0 bases and at J to 2 bases, leaving 8 bases not matched to a gene. The CDR3 DNA reads as TGCGCCAGCAGCTTGGGGGGGACAGCTGATACCTACGAGCAGTACTTC. It encodes CASSLGGTADTYEQYF.

This clonotype has at least ten counts. This chain connects TRBV7-3 to TRBJ2-1; D is perhaps TRBD1 (5 bases). CDR3 length: 13 amino acids. Trimming cost V 4 bases and J 7 bases, with 11 bases left between them. Germline V gene data show CDR1 as SGHTA and CDR2 as FQGTGA. CDR3 sequence: CASSSKGINEQFF. The DNA of the CDR3 is TGTGCCAGCAGCTCAAAGGGGATTAATGAGCAGTTCTTC.

This clonotype was counted ten times or more. The V call is TRBV5-1, the J call TRBJ1-4; TRBD1 matches 7 bases. CDR3 size: 14 residues. The V gene's germline CDR1 is SGHRS and CDR2 YFSETQ. The J segment lost 3 bases and the V segment lost 1 base, leaving 0 bases of the junction unmatched. The CDR3, as DNA: TGCGCCAGCAGCTTGACAGGGGCTAATGAAAAACTGTTTTTT. It yields the protein CASSLTGANEKLFF.

This clonotype was counted many times. This chain links TRBV20-1 with TRBJ2-5, with D unresolved. The germline V gene encodes CDR1 DFQATT and CDR2 SNEGSKA (reference sequence). V lost 3 bases, J lost 5 bases, and 16 bases lay in between. The CDR3 is 14 amino acids. CDR3 protein: CSARGLGPSETQYF. The CDR3 DNA reads as TGCAGTGCTAGGGGATTAGGGCCCTCGGAGACCCAGTACTTC.

There are many counts of this clonotype. Here the CDR3 reads CASSLGGRDNEQFF. The CDR3 coding sequence is TGCGCCAGCAGCTTGGGCGGACGGGACAATGAGCAGTTCTTC. The chain has TRBV5-1 and TRBJ2-1; no definite D call. V dropped 0 bases and J dropped 5 bases, with 9 bases sitting between them. Germline V gene data show CDR1 as SGHRS and CDR2 as YFSETQ. CDR3 length equals 14 residues. The variable domain in full, with the rest retrieved from reference TRBV5-1 and TRBJ2-1, is KAGVTQTPRYLIKTRGQQVTLSCSPISGHRSVSWYQQTPGQGLQFLFEYFSETQRNKGNFPGRFSGRQFSNSRSEMNVSTLELGDSALYLCASSLGGRDNEQFFGPGTRLTVL.

This clonotype was counted only a few times. The V gene is TRBV20-1, the J gene TRBJ2-1; TRBD2 matches 7 bases. The germline CDR1 and CDR2 sequences are DFQATT and SNEGSKA (reference sequence). J gave up 3 bases and V 1 base, and 3 bases lay outside the gene matches. This CDR3 contains 14 residues. CDR3 DNA: TGCAGTGCTAGAGGGAGCGGGGTCTACAATGAGCAGTTCTTC. This codes for CSARGSGVYNEQFF.